This T cell receptor beta chain was documented in a study of T cells in Graves' hyperthyroidism and ophthalmopathy. Researchers took RNA transcripts and amplified the TCR beta CDR3 regions from them. The primer set for the first-round RT-PCR of the TCR CDR3 was HTBI. TCRdb re-called the multiplex PCR reads through MiXCR, storing one row per CDR3 protein. This sample carries 500,000 to 800,000 distinct CDR3 sequences, 45% of them seen once, and the ten largest clones take more than 7%. Germline V gene sequence: CDR1 WNHNN, CDR2 SYGVQD (reference sequence). The V gene lost 4 bases and the J gene lost 6 bases, with 19 bases spanning the gap. CDR3 length: 16 amino acids.

The sequencing input was peripheral blood or thyroid tissue (not recorded which). This receptor was obtained from an adult man with Graves' disease, either hyperthyroidism or ophthalmopathy (not recorded which). The genes are TRBV10-1 and TRBJ1-5; weak D call: TRBD1 (6 bases). The CDR3 protein is CASSAPLDRRGQPQHF. The CDR3 DNA reads TGCGCCAGCAGTGCGCCTCTGGACAGAAGAGGTCAGCCCCAGCATTTT.